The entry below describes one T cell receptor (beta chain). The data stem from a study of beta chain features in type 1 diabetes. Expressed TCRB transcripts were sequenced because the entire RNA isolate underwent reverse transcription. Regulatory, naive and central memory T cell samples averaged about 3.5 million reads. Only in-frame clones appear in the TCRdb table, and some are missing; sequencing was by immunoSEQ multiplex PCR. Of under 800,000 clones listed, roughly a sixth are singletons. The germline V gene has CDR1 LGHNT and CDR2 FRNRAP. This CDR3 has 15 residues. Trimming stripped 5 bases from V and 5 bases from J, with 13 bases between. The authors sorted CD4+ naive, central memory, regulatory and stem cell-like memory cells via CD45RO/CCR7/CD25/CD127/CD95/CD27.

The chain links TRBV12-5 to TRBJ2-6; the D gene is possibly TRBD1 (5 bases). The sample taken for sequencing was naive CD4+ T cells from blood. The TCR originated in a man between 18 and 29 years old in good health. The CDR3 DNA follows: TGTGCTAGTGGTGCTGGACAAAGTCGGGCCAACGTCCTGACTTTC. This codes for CASGAGQSRANVLTF.